The present TCR beta chain was sequenced within a study of CD8+CD57+ T cells in acquired aplastic anemia. Study context: DNA per sorted CD4+ or CD8+ sample ranged roughly 0.19 to 27.4 ug, averaging 3.2 ug. As sequenced from healthy donors, CD4+ cells averaged roughly 10 million reads.

The germline V and J ends were trimmed by 1 base and 0 bases, with 14 bases remaining between them. The CDR3 spans 17 residues. Germline V gene data show CDR1 as SGHRS and CDR2 as YFSETQ. Details on this clonotype: Its antigen is as yet unknown.

Genomic DNA provided the template from which TCR beta VDJ and CDR3 profiles were obtained. MiXCR, applied by TCRdb to the reads, yields one record per CDR3 protein. The sample records about 220,000 distinct CDR3 sequences, 30% to 40% being singletons. Study findings and constraints: Statistical testing detected no significant gap in CD8+ Simpson's diversity between patients and controls.

Sequencing was performed on sorted CD4+, CD8+, or CD8+CD57+ T cells (not recorded which) from PBMCs. The TCR comes from a human donor in good health, serving as a control. This chain links TRBV5-1 with TRBJ1-3; D not resolved. CDR3 region: CASSLTAGSDSGNTIYF. The DNA of the CDR3 is TGCGCCAGCAGCTTGACTGCGGGGTCGGACTCTGGAAACACCATATATTTT.